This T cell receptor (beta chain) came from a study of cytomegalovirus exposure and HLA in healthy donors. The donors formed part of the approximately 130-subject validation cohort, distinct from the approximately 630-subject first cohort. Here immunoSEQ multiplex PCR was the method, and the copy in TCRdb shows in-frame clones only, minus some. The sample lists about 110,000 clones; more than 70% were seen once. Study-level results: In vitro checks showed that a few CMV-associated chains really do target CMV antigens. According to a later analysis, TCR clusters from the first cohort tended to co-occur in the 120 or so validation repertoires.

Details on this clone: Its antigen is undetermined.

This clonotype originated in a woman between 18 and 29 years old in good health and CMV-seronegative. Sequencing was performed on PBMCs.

The CDR3 DNA reads as TGCGCCAGCAGCTCGACAGTCTACGAGCAGTACTTC. Protein: CASSSTVYEQYF. This chain uses TRBV5-1 with TRBJ2-7, with D possibly matching TRBD1 (5 bases). V lost 3 bases and J 3 bases, leaving 7 bases between the germline ends. From germline, CDR1 is SGHRS and CDR2 YFSETQ. The CDR3 loop spans 12 amino acids.